The clone carrying this TCR beta chain was found many times. No antigen is known for it. This record belongs to a study of neurological immune-mediated disorders. Points from the study as a whole: On phylogenetic grouping, the repertoires of 18 of 34 multiple sclerosis patients fell within one related-CDR3 cluster, constituting a possible signature.

TCRdb passed the 5' RACE reads through MiXCR, listing each CDR3 protein once. This repertoire shows some 120,000 distinct CDR3 sequences, around 3% found once; its top ten account for 1% to 1.5%. This CDR3 has 16 amino acids. J was trimmed by 1 base and V by 6 bases; bases with no gene match: 8. The source is a woman in her 30s with multiple sclerosis. Sequenced material: PBMCs. The chain carries TRBV12-3 or TRBV12-4 and TRBJ2-1; TRBD1 agrees at 8 bases. The CDR3 region is CASSPGTGGSYNEQFF. In DNA form, the CDR3 reads TGTGCCAGCAGCCCCGGGACAGGTGGGTCCTACAATGAGCAGTTCTTC.